The present T cell receptor (beta chain) was sequenced within a study of blood T cell repertoires in COVID-19. On the study more broadly: Spain, Italy and the United States supplied samples that represented acute and convalescent COVID-19.

Self-reported history from a screening survey and questionnaire set each donor's cohort. Measured with immunoSEQ multiplex PCR; TCRdb has only the in-frame clones, and not every one. This table holds roughly 69,000 clones, 80% to 90% found once. The CDR3 runs to 16 residues. CDR1 is SSHAT and CDR2 is FNYEAQ in the germline V gene (reference sequence). Unmatched junction bases numbered 10, after V lost 2 bases and J lost 4 bases. The J gene is TRBJ2-5, the V gene TRBV7-7; 7 positions agree with TRBD1. The TCR comes from a middle-aged woman with acute COVID-19. Input material: PBMCs or T cells enriched from blood (not recorded which). CDR3: CASSLQGGNNLETQYF. CDR3 in DNA: TGTGCCAGCAGCTTACAAGGGGGCAATAATTTAGAGACCCAGTACTTC.